These 9 T cell receptor beta chains share one sample of origin, sequenced in a study of blood T cell repertoires in COVID-19. Sequenced by immunoSEQ multiplex PCR; TCRdb stores in-frame clones only, minus some. The data hold 250,000 or so clones, with just over 85% observed a single time. The specimen sequenced was PBMCs or T cells enriched from blood (not recorded which). These receptors came from a man aged 40-55 years who had recovered from COVID-19.

The gene calls are TRBV3-1 (or the pseudogene TRBV3-2) and TRBJ1-1, with D tentatively TRBD1 (5 bases). Germline CDR1 and CDR2: LGHDT and YNNKEL (reference sequence). Between the trimmed V and J ends, which lost 0 bases and 7 bases, there was a span of 9 bases. The CDR3 runs to 13 residues. The CDR3 DNA follows: TGTGCCAGCAGCCAAGATAGGAGGGGTGAAGCTTTCTTT. Translated: CASSQDRRGEAFF.

This chain uses TRBV11-2 with TRBJ2-5; TRBD2 aligns across 8 bases. The CDR3 runs to 16 residues. Per germline, CDR1 SGHAT and CDR2 FQNNGV. V trimming: 1 base; J trimming: 6 bases; junction bases outside the gene matches: 10. DNA of the CDR3: TGTGCCAGCAGCTTAGTGGTTAGCGGGGCGACCAAGACCCAGTACTTC. Translated, it gives CASSLVVSGATKTQYF.

V and J are TRBV7-3 and TRBJ2-3; D gene ambiguous. Trimming stripped 5 bases from V and 2 bases from J, with 11 bases between. Germline V gene data show CDR1 as SGHTA and CDR2 as FQGTGA. The CDR3 loop spans 14 amino acids. CDR3 DNA sequence: TGTGCCAGCAGCCCAGGTGGCTTCACAGATACGCAGTATTTT. Its protein product is CASSPGGFTDTQYF.

The genes are TRBV5-1 and TRBJ2-2; possibly TRBD2 for D (6 bases). V gave up 2 bases and J gave up 3 bases, with 17 bases separating them. The CDR3 has 17 residues. The germline CDR1 and CDR2 sequences are SGHRS and YFSETQ. In DNA, the CDR3 is TGCGCCAGCAGCTTCGGGAGTTTGAACACTTACACCGGGGAGCTGTTTTTT. Its translation is CASSFGSLNTYTGELFF.

The genes are TRBV19 and TRBJ1-4; 7 bases fit TRBD1. Losses at the gene ends were 5 bases for V and 4 bases for J; bases not matched to a gene: 4. The germline V gene encodes CDR1 LNHDA and CDR2 SQIVND (reference sequence). This CDR3 comprises 14 residues. This chain's CDR3 is CASSRGQLNEKLFF. The CDR3 DNA reads TGTGCCAGTAGTCGGGGACAGCTTAATGAAAAACTGTTTTTT.

The chain couples TRBV20-1 to TRBJ2-1; D is perhaps TRBD2 (5 bases). This CDR3 has 11 residues. V lost 4 bases and J lost 9, with 10 bases in between. Germline CDR1 is DFQATT and CDR2 is SNEGSKA (reference sequence). The CDR3 loop is CSATGEGEQFF. The CDR3 DNA is TGCAGTGCTACGGGCGAGGGTGAGCAGTTCTTC.

This chain connects TRBV2 to TRBJ2-7; the match to TRBD1 covers 9 bases. The CDR3 loop spans 13 amino acids. The junction had 3 bases not matched to a gene; V was cut back by 7 bases and J by 2 bases. Germline assignment: CDR1 SNHLY and CDR2 FYNNEI. DNA for the CDR3: TGTGCCAGCACTCGACAGGGGGCCTACGAGCAGTACTTC. Its protein product is CASTRQGAYEQYF.

This sequence joins TRBV11-2 and TRBJ2-7; the D gene is possibly TRBD2 (6 bases). Germline V CDR1 and CDR2: SGHAT, FQNNGV. The CDR3 sequence is 15 residues long. V was pared by 6 bases and J by 3 bases, with 18 bases between. CDR3 in amino acids: CASSREYEGLYEQYF. CDR3 nucleotide sequence: TGTGCCAGCAGTCGGGAGTATGAGGGCCTCTACGAGCAGTACTTC.

V gene TRBV5-6 combines with J gene TRBJ1-6; 7 nucleotides line up with TRBD1. Germline CDR1 reads SGHDT; CDR2 reads YYEEEE. The ends lost 4 bases at V and 7 bases at J; junction bases unmatched: 8. The CDR3 consists of 15 residues. Here the CDR3 reads CASSGDSKANSPLHF. The CDR3 DNA sequence: TGTGCCAGCAGCGGGGACAGTAAAGCGAATTCACCCCTCCACTTT.